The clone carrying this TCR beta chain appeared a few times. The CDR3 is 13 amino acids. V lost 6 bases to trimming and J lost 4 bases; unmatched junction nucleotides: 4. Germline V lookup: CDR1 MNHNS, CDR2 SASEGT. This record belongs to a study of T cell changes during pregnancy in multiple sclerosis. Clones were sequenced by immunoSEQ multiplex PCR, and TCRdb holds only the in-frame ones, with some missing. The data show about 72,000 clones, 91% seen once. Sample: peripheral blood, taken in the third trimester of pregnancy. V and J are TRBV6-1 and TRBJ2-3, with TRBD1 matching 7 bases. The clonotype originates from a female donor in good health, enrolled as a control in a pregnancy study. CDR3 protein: CASRIQGPDTQYF. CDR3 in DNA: TGTGCCAGCAGGATACAGGGGCCAGATACGCAGTATTTT.